These T cell receptor beta chains were read from a single sample in a study of cytomegalovirus exposure and HLA in healthy donors. TCRdb keeps only in-frame clones here, not all; method: immunoSEQ multiplex PCR. The data hold some 120,000 clones, with approximately 78% observed a single time. The specimen was PBMCs. The receptors stem from a man younger than 45 in good health and CMV-seropositive. The CDR3 runs from the conserved cysteine through the conserved F or W. The order of the fields is CDR3 protein, CDR3 DNA, CDR3 length, D gene, J gene, V gene, clone size. A D gene is named only where the DNA matches it firmly. For some rows the clone size is stated as once, few or many, or as a class when expanded; others skip it.

CDR3aa: CAGAPGYRAAYGYTF
CDR3nt: TGTGCCGGGGCCCCCGGGTACAGGGCTGCCTATGGCTACACCTTC
len: 15
d_gene: .
j_gene: TRBJ1-2
v_gene: TRBV28
abundance: .

CDR3aa: CASSHRFPYEQYF
CDR3nt: TGCGCCAGCAGCCACAGGTTCCCCTACGAGCAGTACTTC
len: 13
d_gene: .
j_gene: TRBJ2-7
v_gene: TRBV10-2
abundance: .

CDR3aa: CASSVAGSPYNEQFF
CDR3nt: TGTGCCAGCAGCGTAGCGGGATCTCCCTACAATGAGCAGTTCTTC
len: 15
d_gene: .
j_gene: TRBJ2-1
v_gene: TRBV9
abundance: .

CDR3aa: CASSRRTDQETQYF
CDR3nt: TGCGCCAGCAGCCGTCGGACAGACCAAGAGACCCAGTACTTC
len: 14
d_gene: .
j_gene: TRBJ2-5
v_gene: TRBV5-1
abundance: .

CDR3aa: CASKRQGVENEQFF
CDR3nt: TGTGCCAGCAAACGACAGGGAGTAGAGAATGAGCAGTTCTTC
len: 14
d_gene: TRBD1
j_gene: TRBJ2-1
v_gene: TRBV4-2
abundance: few

CDR3aa: CASSPDRGYEKLFF
CDR3nt: TGTGCCAGCTCACCGGACAGGGGGTATGAAAAACTGTTTTTT
len: 14
d_gene: TRBD1
j_gene: TRBJ1-4
v_gene: TRBV18
abundance: .

CDR3aa: CASSATPGDSAYEQYF
CDR3nt: TGTGCCAGTAGTGCAACCCCAGGGGATTCAGCCTACGAGCAGTACTTC
len: 16
d_gene: .
j_gene: TRBJ2-7
v_gene: TRBV19
abundance: .

CDR3aa: CASQRLADLDTQYF
CDR3nt: TGTGCCAGCCAGCGACTAGCGGACCTAGATACGCAGTATTTT
len: 14
d_gene: TRBD2
j_gene: TRBJ2-3
v_gene: TRBV5-4
abundance: .

CDR3aa: CATSRGSGTLDEKLFF
CDR3nt: TGTGCCACCAGCAGAGGATCCGGGACTCTCGATGAAAAACTGTTTTTT
len: 16
d_gene: .
j_gene: TRBJ1-4
v_gene: TRBV15
abundance: .

CDR3aa: CATSRANIRGYTF
CDR3nt: TGTGCCACCAGCAGAGCAAACATACGAGGCTACACCTTC
len: 13
d_gene: .
j_gene: TRBJ1-2
v_gene: TRBV15
abundance: once

CDR3aa: CATSRGERANVEKLFF
CDR3nt: TGTGCCACCAGCAGAGGCGAGAGGGCAAATGTAGAAAAACTGTTTTTT
len: 16
d_gene: .
j_gene: TRBJ1-4
v_gene: TRBV15
abundance: .

CDR3aa: CASSQNFGTEGYTF
CDR3nt: TGTGCCAGCAGCCAAAACTTTGGGACAGAAGGCTACACCTTC
len: 14
d_gene: TRBD1
j_gene: TRBJ1-2
v_gene: TRBV14
abundance: .

CDR3aa: CASSTKTGTGQGALEQYF
CDR3nt: TGTGCCAGCAGCACCAAAACGGGGACGGGACAGGGGGCTCTCGAGCAGTACTTC
len: 18
d_gene: .
j_gene: TRBJ2-7
v_gene: TRBV21-1
abundance: .

CDR3aa: CASSLVPGSGTDTQYF
CDR3nt: TGCGCCAGCAGCTTGGTGCCGGGATCGGGCACAGATACGCAGTATTTT
len: 16
d_gene: .
j_gene: TRBJ2-3
v_gene: TRBV5-1
abundance: .

CDR3aa: CASSSGTGSCTLHF
CDR3nt: TGTGCCAGCAGCTCCGGGACAGGGTCATGCACCCTCCACTTT
len: 14
d_gene: TRBD1
j_gene: TRBJ1-6
v_gene: TRBV7-2
abundance: .

CDR3aa: CASSLGVAGTQYF
CDR3nt: TGTGCCAGCAGTTTAGGTGTAGCGGGTACGCAGTATTTT
len: 13
d_gene: TRBD2
j_gene: TRBJ2-3
v_gene: TRBV27
abundance: .

CDR3aa: CAISDRGAYEQYF
CDR3nt: TGTGCCATCAGTGACAGGGGAGCCTACGAGCAGTACTTC
len: 13
d_gene: .
j_gene: TRBJ2-7
v_gene: TRBV10-3
abundance: .

CDR3aa: CASSSYNEKLFF
CDR3nt: TGTGCCAGCAGTAGCTATAATGAAAAACTGTTTTTT
len: 12
d_gene: .
j_gene: TRBJ1-4
v_gene: TRBV6-6
abundance: .

CDR3aa: CSVARDRGYEQYF
CDR3nt: TGCAGCGTGGCACGGGACAGGGGTTACGAGCAGTACTTC
len: 13
d_gene: TRBD1
j_gene: TRBJ2-7
v_gene: TRBV29-1
abundance: once

CDR3aa: CASRARQGPGELFF
CDR3nt: TGTGCCAGCAGAGCCCGACAGGGCCCCGGGGAGCTGTTTTTT
len: 14
d_gene: TRBD1
j_gene: TRBJ2-2
v_gene: TRBV7-9
abundance: once

CDR3aa: CASRAPGGTGELFF
CDR3nt: TGTGCCAGCCGCGCCCCAGGGGGGACCGGGGAGCTGTTTTTT
len: 14
d_gene: .
j_gene: TRBJ2-2
v_gene: TRBV11-2
abundance: once

CDR3aa: CSVETRRAGYTF
CDR3nt: TGCAGCGTTGAAACACGGCGGGCTGGCTACACCTTC
len: 12
d_gene: .
j_gene: TRBJ1-2
v_gene: TRBV29-1
abundance: few

CDR3aa: CASSVAGGGTDTQYF
CDR3nt: TGTGCCAGCAGCGTGGCGGGGGGTGGCACAGATACGCAGTATTTT
len: 15
d_gene: TRBD2
j_gene: TRBJ2-3
v_gene: TRBV9
abundance: .

CDR3aa: CASSFTNYGYTF
CDR3nt: TGTGCCAGCAGCTTTACTAACTATGGCTACACCTTC
len: 12
d_gene: .
j_gene: TRBJ1-2
v_gene: TRBV7-2
abundance: .

CDR3aa: CASSEGVSGGDTDTQYF
CDR3nt: TGTGCCAGCAGTGAAGGGGTCAGCGGGGGGGACACAGATACGCAGTATTTT
len: 17
d_gene: TRBD2
j_gene: TRBJ2-3
v_gene: TRBV6-1
abundance: .

CDR3aa: CASSLFGGGGTEAFF
CDR3nt: TGCGCCAGCAGCTTGTTCGGGGGGGGAGGCACTGAAGCTTTCTTT
len: 15
d_gene: .
j_gene: TRBJ1-1
v_gene: TRBV5-1
abundance: .

CDR3aa: CASSHRGLAPDGEQFF
CDR3nt: TGTGCCAGCAGCCACAGGGGACTAGCCCCGGACGGGGAGCAGTTCTTC
len: 16
d_gene: TRBD2
j_gene: TRBJ2-1
v_gene: TRBV7-9
abundance: .

CDR3aa: CATSSTGNSPLHF
CDR3nt: TGTGCCACCAGCAGCACAGGGAATTCACCCCTCCACTTT
len: 13
d_gene: .
j_gene: TRBJ1-6
v_gene: TRBV15
abundance: few

CDR3aa: CASSLGPPTGPYGYTF
CDR3nt: TGTGCCAGCAGCTTGGGCCCCCCGACAGGGCCCTATGGCTACACCTTC
len: 16
d_gene: TRBD1
j_gene: TRBJ1-2
v_gene: TRBV5-6
abundance: .

CDR3aa: CASSIPATSDEQFF
CDR3nt: TGTGCCAGCTCTATCCCCGCGACTAGCGATGAGCAGTTCTTC
len: 14
d_gene: TRBD2
j_gene: TRBJ2-1
v_gene: TRBV18
abundance: few

CDR3aa: CASSYLSRQGGYTF
CDR3nt: TGTGCCAGCAGTTACCTATCCCGACAGGGAGGCTACACCTTC
len: 14
d_gene: TRBD1
j_gene: TRBJ1-2
v_gene: TRBV6-5
abundance: .

CDR3aa: CASSSIIHKAFF
CDR3nt: TGTGCCAGCAGCTCTATAATCCATAAAGCTTTCTTT
len: 12
d_gene: .
j_gene: TRBJ1-1
v_gene: TRBV21-1
abundance: .

CDR3aa: CASSLSVGGITGELFF
CDR3nt: TGTGCCAGCAGCTTAAGTGTCGGGGGAATCACCGGGGAGCTGTTTTTT
len: 16
d_gene: .
j_gene: TRBJ2-2
v_gene: TRBV11-2
abundance: once

CDR3aa: CASSGYGSYEQYF
CDR3nt: TGTGCCAGCAGTGGGTACGGCTCCTACGAGCAGTACTTC
len: 13
d_gene: .
j_gene: TRBJ2-7
v_gene: TRBV2
abundance: .

CDR3aa: CASRSSGAYQETQYF
CDR3nt: TGTGCCAGCCGGTCCAGCGGGGCCTACCAAGAGACCCAGTACTTC
len: 15
d_gene: .
j_gene: TRBJ2-5
v_gene: TRBV21-1
abundance: .

CDR3aa: CATSRVAGTEAQYF
CDR3nt: TGTGCCACCAGCAGAGTCGCGGGAACGGAGGCGCAGTATTTT
len: 14
d_gene: .
j_gene: TRBJ2-3
v_gene: TRBV15
abundance: .

CDR3aa: CASSSTRGGVSSPLHF
CDR3nt: TGCGCCAGCAGCTCTACGAGGGGAGGGGTGAGTTCACCCCTCCACTTT
len: 16
d_gene: .
j_gene: TRBJ1-6
v_gene: TRBV5-1
abundance: few

CDR3aa: CASSLPPISNEQFF
CDR3nt: TGTGCCAGCAGCTTGCCCCCTATATCCAATGAGCAGTTCTTC
len: 14
d_gene: .
j_gene: TRBJ2-1
v_gene: TRBV7-9
abundance: .

CDR3aa: CASGQGTYEQYF
CDR3nt: TGTGCCTCGGGACAAGGAACCTACGAGCAGTACTTC
len: 12
d_gene: .
j_gene: TRBJ2-7
v_gene: TRBV25-1
abundance: .

CDR3aa: CASSLKLAGGPDTQYF
CDR3nt: TGTGCCAGCAGCCTGAAACTAGCGGGGGGACCCGATACGCAGTATTTT
len: 16
d_gene: TRBD2
j_gene: TRBJ2-3
v_gene: TRBV5-8
abundance: few

CDR3aa: CASRTGSIGANVLTF
CDR3nt: TGTGCCAGCAGAACGGGGTCTATAGGGGCCAACGTCCTGACTTTC
len: 15
d_gene: .
j_gene: TRBJ2-6
v_gene: TRBV6-6
abundance: few

CDR3aa: CASSELTGGAGEQFF
CDR3nt: TGTGCCAGCAGTGAGCTTACGGGGGGGGCGGGTGAGCAGTTCTTC
len: 15
d_gene: TRBD2
j_gene: TRBJ2-1
v_gene: TRBV6-1
abundance: .